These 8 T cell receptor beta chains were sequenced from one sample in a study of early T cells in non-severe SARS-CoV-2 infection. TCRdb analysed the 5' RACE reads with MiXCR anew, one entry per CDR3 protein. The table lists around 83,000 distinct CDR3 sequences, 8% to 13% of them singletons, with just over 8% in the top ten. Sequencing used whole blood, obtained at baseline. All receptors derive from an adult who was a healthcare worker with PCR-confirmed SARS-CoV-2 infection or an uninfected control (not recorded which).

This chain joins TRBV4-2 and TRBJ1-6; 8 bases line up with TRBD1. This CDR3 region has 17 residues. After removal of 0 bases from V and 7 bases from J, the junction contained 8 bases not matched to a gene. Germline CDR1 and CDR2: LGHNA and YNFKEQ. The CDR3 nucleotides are TGTGCCAGCAGCCAAGAGGGGACAGGTCTACCCAATTCACCCCTCCACTTT. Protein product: CASSQEGTGLPNSPLHF.

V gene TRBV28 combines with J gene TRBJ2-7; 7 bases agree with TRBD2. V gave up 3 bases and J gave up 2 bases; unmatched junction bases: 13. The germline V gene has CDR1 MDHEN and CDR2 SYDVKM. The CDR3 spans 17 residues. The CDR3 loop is CASSFETREDLPYEQYF. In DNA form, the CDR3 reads TGTGCCAGCAGTTTCGAGACCCGGGAGGACTTACCCTACGAGCAGTACTTC.

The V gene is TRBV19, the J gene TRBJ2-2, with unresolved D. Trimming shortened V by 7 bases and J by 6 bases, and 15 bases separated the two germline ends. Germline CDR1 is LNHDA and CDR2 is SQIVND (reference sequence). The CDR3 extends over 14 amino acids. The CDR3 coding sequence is TGTGCCAGTATTCGGCGGCTGGCCCCCGGGGAGCTGTTTTTT. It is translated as CASIRRLAPGELFF.

This CDR3 is CASSPQPKNTGELFF. CDR3 coding DNA: TGTGCCAGCAGCCCCCAACCCAAAAACACCGGGGAGCTGTTTTTT. The rearrangement joins TRBV5-5 to TRBJ2-2, with D unresolved. The V and J ends lost 4 bases and 2 bases respectively, with 12 bases between them. The CDR3 consists of 15 residues. Germline CDR1 SGHKS, CDR2 YYEKEE (reference sequence).

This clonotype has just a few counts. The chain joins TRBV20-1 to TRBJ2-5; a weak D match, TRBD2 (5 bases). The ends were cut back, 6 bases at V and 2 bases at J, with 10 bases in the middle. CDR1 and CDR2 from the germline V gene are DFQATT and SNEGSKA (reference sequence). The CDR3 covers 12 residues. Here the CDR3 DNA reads TGCAGTGCACACCGGGGTCAAGAGACCCAGTACTTC. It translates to CSAHRGQETQYF.

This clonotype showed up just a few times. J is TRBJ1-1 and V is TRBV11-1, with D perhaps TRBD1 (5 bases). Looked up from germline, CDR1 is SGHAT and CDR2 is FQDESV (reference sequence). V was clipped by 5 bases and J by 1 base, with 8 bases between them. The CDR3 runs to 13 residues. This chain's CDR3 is CASSMTANTEAFF. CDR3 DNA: TGTGCCAGCAGCATGACAGCGAACACTGAAGCTTTCTTT.

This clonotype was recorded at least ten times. CDR3 region: CASSWGTNNEKLFF. DNA for the CDR3: TGTGCCAGCAGTTGGGGCACCAATAATGAAAAACTGTTTTTT. V is TRBV6-6 and J is TRBJ1-4; D is perhaps TRBD1 (5 bases). V shed 4 bases and J shed 4 bases, with 10 bases lying between them. Germline V gives CDR1 MNHNY, CDR2 SVGAGI (reference sequence). CDR3 size: 14 residues.

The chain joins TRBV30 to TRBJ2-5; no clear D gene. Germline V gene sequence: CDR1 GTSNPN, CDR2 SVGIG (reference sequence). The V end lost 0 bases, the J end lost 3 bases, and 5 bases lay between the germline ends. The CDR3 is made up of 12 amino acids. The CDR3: CAWSVEEETQYF. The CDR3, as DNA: TGTGCCTGGAGTGTAGAGGAAGAGACCCAGTACTTC.